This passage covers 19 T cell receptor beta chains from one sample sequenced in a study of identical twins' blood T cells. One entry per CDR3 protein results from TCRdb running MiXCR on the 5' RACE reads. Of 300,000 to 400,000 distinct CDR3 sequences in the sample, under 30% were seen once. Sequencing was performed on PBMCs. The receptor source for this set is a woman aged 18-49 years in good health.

For the CDR3, the DNA is TGTGCCAGCAACCCCTCCGTGCTCTCGTCTGGCTACACCTTC. Protein product: CASNPSVLSSGYTF. The genes are TRBV6-5 and TRBJ1-2; no definite D call. Germline CDR1 is MNHEY and CDR2 is SVGAGI. There are 14 residues in the CDR3. V dropped 7 bases and J dropped 7 bases, with 19 bases sitting between them.

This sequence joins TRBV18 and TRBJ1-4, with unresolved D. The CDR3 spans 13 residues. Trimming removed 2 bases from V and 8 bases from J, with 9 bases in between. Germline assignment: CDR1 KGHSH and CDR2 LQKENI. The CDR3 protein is CASSPDLKEKLFF. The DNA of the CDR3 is TGTGCCAGCTCACCAGATTTAAAGGAAAAACTGTTTTTT. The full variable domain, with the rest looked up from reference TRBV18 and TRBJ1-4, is NAGVMQNPRHLVRRRGQEARLRCSPMKGHSHVYWYRQLPEEGLKFMVYLQKENIIDESGMPKERFSAEFPKEGPSILRIQQVVRGDSAAYFCASSPDLKEKLFFGSGTQLSVL.

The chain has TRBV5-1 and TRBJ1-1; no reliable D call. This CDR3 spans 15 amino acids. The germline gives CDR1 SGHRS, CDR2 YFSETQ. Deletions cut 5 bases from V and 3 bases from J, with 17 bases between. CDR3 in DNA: TGCGCCAGCAGGCCCTATGAGGGTTTAGACACTGAAGCTTTCTTT. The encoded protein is CASRPYEGLDTEAFF.

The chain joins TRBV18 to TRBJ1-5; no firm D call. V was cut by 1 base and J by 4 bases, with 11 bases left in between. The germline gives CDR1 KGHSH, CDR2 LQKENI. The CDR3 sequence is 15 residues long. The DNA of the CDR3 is TGTGCCAGCTCACCACAAGGAATGGGGAATCAGCCCCAGCATTTT. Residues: CASSPQGMGNQPQHF.

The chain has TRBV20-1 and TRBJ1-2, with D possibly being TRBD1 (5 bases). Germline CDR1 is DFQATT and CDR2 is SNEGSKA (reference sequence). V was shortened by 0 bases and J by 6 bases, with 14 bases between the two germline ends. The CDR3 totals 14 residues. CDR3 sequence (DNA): TGCAGTGCTAGAGACCGGGGCAGGGTGGATGGCTACACCTTC. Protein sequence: CSARDRGRVDGYTF.

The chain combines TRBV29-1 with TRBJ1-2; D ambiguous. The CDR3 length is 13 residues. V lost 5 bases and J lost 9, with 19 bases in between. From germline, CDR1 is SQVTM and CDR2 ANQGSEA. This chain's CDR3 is CSVKSPGKESYTF. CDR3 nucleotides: TGCAGCGTTAAGAGTCCGGGGAAGGAGAGCTACACCTTC.

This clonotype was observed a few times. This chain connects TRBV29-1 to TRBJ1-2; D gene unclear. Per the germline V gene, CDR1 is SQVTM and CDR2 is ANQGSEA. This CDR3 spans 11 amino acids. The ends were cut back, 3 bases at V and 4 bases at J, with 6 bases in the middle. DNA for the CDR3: TGCAGCGTTGATTTTAGCTATGGCTACACCTTC. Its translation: CSVDFSYGYTF.

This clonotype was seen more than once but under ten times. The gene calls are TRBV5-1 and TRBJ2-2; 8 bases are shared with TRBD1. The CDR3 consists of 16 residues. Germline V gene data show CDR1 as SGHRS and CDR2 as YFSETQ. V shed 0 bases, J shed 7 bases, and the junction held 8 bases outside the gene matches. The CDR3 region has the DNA TGCGCCAGCAGCTTGGCGCCTCAGGGGGCCGACGGGGAGCTGTTTTTT. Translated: CASSLAPQGADGELFF.

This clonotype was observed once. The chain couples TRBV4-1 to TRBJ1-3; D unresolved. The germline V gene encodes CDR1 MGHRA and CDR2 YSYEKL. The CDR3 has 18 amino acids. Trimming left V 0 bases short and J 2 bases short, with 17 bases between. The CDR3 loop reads CASSQDPFGGFTGNTIYF. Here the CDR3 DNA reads TGCGCCAGCAGCCAAGATCCATTCGGAGGGTTCACTGGAAACACCATATATTTT.

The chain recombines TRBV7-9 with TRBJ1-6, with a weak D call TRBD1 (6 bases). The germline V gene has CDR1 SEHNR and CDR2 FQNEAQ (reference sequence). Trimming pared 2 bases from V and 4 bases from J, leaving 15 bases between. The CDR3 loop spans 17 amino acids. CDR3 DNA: TGTGCCAGCAGCTTATTCACCCCAGGGGCGTATAATTCACCCCTCCACTTT. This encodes CASSLFTPGAYNSPLHF.

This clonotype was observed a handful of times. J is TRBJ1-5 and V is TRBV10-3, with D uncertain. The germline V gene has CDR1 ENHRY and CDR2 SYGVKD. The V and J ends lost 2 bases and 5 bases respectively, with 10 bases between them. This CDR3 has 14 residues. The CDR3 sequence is CAISEGRVDQPQHF. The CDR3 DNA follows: TGTGCCATCAGTGAGGGACGGGTCGATCAGCCCCAGCATTTT.

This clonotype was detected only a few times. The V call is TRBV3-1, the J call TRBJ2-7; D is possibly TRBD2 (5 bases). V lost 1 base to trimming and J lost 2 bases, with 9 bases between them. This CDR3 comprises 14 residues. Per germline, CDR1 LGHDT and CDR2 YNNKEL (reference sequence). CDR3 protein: CASSQAGYPYEQYF. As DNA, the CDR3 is TGTGCCAGCAGCCAAGCGGGGTATCCCTACGAGCAGTACTTC.

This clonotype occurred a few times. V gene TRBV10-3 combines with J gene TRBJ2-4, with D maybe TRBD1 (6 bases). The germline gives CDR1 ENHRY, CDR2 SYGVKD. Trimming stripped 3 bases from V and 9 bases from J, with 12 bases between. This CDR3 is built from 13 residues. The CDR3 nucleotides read TGTGCCATCAGTGATGGACAGAGGGGCATTCAGTACTTC. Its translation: CAISDGQRGIQYF.

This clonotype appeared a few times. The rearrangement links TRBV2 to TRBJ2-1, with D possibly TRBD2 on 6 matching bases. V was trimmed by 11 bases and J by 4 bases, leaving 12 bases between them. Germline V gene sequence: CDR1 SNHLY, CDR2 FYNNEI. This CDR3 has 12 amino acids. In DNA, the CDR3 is TGTGCCCGCGGGACTGGATACAATGAGCAGTTCTTC. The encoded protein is CARGTGYNEQFF. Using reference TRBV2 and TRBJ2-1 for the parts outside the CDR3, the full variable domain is EPEVTQTPSHQVTQMGQEVILRCVPISNHLYFYWYRQILGQKVEFLVSFYNNEISEKSEIFDDQFSVERPDGSNFTLKIRSTKLEDSAMYFCARGTGYNEQFFGPGTRLTVL.

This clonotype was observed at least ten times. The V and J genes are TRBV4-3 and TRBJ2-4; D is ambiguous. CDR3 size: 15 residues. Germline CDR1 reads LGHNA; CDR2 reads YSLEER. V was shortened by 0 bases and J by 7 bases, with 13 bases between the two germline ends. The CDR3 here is CASSQDVAGWNIQYF. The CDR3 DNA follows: TGCGCCAGCAGCCAAGATGTGGCAGGATGGAACATTCAGTACTTC.

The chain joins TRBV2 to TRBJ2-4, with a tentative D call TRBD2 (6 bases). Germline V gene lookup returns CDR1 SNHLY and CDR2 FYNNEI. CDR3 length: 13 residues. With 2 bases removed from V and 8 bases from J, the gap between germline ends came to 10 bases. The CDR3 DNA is TGTGCCAGCAGTGAACTCGGGGGACACATTCAGTACTTC. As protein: CASSELGGHIQYF.

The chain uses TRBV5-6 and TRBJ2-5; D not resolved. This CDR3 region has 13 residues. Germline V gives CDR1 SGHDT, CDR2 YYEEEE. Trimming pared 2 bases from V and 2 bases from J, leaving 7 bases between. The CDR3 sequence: CASSFGEQETQYF. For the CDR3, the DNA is TGTGCCAGCAGCTTCGGTGAGCAAGAGACCCAGTACTTC.

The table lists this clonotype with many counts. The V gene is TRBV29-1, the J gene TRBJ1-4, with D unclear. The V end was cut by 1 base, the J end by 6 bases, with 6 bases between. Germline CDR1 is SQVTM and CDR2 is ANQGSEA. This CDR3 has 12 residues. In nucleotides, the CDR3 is TGCAGCGTTGAAGGCGGAGATGAAAAACTGTTTTTT. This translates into CSVEGGDEKLFF. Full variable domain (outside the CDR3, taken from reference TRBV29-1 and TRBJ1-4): SAVISQKPSRDICQRGTSLTIQCQVDSQVTMMFWYRQQPGQSLTLIATANQGSEATYESGFVIDKFPISRPNLTFSTLTVSNMSPEDSSIYLCSVEGGDEKLFFGSGTQLSVL.

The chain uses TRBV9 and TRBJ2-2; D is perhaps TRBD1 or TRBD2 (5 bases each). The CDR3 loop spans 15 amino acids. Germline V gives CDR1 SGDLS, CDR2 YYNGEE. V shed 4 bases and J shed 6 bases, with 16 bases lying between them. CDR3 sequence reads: CASSTGTNKPGELFF. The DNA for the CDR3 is TGTGCCAGCAGCACCGGGACGAACAAACCCGGGGAGCTGTTTTTT.